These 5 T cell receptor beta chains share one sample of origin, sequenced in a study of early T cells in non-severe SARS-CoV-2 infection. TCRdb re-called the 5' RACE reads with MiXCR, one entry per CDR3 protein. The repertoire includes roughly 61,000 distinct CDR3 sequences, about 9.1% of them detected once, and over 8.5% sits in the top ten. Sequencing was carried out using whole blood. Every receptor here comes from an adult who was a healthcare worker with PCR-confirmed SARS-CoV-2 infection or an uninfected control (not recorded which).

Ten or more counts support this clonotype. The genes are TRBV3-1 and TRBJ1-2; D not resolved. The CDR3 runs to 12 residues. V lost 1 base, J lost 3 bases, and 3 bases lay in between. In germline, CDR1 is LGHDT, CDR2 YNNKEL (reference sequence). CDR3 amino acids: CASSQGDYGYTF. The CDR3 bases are TGTGCCAGCAGCCAAGGCGACTATGGCTACACCTTC.

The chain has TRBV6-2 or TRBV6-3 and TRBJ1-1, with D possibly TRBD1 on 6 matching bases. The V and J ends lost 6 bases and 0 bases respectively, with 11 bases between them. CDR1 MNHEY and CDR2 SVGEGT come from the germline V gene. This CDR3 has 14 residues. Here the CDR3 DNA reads TGTGCCAGCAGGGAGGGACAACTGAACACTGAAGCTTTCTTT. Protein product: CASREGQLNTEAFF.

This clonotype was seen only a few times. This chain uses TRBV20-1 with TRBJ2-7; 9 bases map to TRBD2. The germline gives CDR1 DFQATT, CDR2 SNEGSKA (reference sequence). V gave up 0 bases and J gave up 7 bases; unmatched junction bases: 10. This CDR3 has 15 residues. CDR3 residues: CSARDPLAGRGEQYF. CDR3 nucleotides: TGCAGTGCTAGAGATCCCCTAGCGGGAAGGGGGGAGCAGTACTTC.

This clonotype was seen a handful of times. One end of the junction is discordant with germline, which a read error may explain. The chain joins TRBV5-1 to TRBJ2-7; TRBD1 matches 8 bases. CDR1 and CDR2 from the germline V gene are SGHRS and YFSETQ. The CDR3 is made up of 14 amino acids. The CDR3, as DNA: TGTGCCAGCAACAACAGGGGGGAGGACTACGAGCAGTACTTC. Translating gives CASNNRGEDYEQYF.

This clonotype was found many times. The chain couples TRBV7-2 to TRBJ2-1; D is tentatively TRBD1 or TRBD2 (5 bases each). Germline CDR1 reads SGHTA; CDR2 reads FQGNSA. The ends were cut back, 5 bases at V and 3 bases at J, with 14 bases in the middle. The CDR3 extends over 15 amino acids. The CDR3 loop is CASSRTPGSYNEQFF. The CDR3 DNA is TGTGCCAGCAGCCGGACACCGGGGAGCTACAATGAGCAGTTCTTC.